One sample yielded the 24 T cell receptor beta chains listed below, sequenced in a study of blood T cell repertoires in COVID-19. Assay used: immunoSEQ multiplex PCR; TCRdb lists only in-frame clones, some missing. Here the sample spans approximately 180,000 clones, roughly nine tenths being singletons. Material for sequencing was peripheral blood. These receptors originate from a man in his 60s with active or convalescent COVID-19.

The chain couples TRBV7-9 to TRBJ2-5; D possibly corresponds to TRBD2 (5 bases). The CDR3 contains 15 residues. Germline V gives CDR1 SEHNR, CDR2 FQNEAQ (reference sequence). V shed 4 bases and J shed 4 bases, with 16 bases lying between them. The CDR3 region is CASSSLPAEGETQYF. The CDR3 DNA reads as TGTGCCAGCAGCTCCCTCCCAGCGGAAGGAGAGACCCAGTACTTC. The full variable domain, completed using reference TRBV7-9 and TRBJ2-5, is DTGVSQNPRHKITKRGQNVTFRCDPISEHNRLYWYRQTLGQGPEFLTYFQNEAQLEKSRLLSDRFSAERPKGSFSTLEIQRTEQGDSAMYLCASSSLPAEGETQYFGPGTRLLVL.

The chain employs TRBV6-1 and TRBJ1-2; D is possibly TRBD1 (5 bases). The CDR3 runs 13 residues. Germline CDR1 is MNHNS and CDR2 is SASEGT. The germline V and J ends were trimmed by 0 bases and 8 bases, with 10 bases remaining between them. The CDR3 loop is CASSEAGDLGYTF. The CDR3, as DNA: TGTGCCAGCAGTGAAGCTGGGGACTTAGGCTACACCTTC.

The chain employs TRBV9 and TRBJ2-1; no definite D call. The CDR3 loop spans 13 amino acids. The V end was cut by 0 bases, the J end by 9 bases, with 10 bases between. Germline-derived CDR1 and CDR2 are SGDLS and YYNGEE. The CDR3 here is CASSVVSLGEQFF. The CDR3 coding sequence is TGTGCCAGCAGCGTAGTGTCGCTCGGTGAGCAGTTCTTC.

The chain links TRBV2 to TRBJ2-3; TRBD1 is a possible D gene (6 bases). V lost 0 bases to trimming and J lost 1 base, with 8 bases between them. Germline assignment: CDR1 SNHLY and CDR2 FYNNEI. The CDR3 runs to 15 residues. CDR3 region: CASSEAGARTDTQYF. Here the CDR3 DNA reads TGTGCCAGCAGTGAAGCGGGGGCCCGCACAGATACGCAGTATTTT. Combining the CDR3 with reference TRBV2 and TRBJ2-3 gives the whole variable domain EPEVTQTPSHQVTQMGQEVILRCVPISNHLYFYWYRQILGQKVEFLVSFYNNEISEKSEIFDDQFSVERPDGSNFTLKIRSTKLEDSAMYFCASSEAGARTDTQYFGPGTRLTVL.

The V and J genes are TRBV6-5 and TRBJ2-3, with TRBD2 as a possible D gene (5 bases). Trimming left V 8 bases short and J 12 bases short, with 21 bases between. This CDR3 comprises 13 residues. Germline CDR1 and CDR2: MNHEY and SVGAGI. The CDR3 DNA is TGTGCCAGCGGGAGTGGAGTATTCCAAGGCCAGTATTTT. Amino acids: CASGSGVFQGQYF.

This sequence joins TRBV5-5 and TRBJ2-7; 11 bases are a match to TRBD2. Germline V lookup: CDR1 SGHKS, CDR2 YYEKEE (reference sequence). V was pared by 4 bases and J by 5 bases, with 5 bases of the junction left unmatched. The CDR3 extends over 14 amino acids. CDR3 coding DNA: TGTGCCAGCAGCCAGACTAGCGGGGTACACGAGCAGTACTTC. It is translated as CASSQTSGVHEQYF.

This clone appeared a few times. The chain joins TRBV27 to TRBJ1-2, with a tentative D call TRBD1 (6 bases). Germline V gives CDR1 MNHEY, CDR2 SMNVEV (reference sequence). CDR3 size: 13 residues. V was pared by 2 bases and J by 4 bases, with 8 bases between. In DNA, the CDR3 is TGTGCCAGCAGTTTACAGGGGTTCTATGGCTACACCTTC. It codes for CASSLQGFYGYTF.

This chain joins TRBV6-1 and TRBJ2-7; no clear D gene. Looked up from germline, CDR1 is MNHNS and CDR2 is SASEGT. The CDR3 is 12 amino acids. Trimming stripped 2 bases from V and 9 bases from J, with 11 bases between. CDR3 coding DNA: TGTGCCAGCAGTGAAACCCCCCTGGCGCAGTACTTC. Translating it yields CASSETPLAQYF.

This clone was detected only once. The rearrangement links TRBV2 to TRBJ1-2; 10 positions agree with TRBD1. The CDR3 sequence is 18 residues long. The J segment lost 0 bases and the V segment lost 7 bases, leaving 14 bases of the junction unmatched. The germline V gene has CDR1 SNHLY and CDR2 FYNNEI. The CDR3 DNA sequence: TGTGCCAGCAACCACGCAGGGGGACAGGGGTTCGCTAACTATGGCTACACCTTC. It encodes CASNHAGGQGFANYGYTF.

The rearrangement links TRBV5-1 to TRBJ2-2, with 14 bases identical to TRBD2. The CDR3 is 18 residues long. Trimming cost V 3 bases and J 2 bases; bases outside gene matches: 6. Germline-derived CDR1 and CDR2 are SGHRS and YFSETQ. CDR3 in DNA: TGCGCCAGCAGCTGGGGACTAGCGGGGGAATTAAACACCGGGGAGCTGTTTTTT. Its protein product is CASSWGLAGELNTGELFF.

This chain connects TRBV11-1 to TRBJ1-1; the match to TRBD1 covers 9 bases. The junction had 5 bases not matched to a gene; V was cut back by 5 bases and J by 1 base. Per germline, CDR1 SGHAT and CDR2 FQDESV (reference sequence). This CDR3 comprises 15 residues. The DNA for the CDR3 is TGTGCCAGCAGCACAGGGGGCCGTGGGAACACTGAAGCTTTCTTT. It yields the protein CASSTGGRGNTEAFF.

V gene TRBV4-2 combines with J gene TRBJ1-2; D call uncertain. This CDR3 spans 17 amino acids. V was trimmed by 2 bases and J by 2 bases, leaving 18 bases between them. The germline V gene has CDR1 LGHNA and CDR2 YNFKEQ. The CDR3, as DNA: TGTGCCAGCAGCCAATGGTCTGTCGGGGAAACGAACTATGGCTACACCTTC. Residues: CASSQWSVGETNYGYTF.

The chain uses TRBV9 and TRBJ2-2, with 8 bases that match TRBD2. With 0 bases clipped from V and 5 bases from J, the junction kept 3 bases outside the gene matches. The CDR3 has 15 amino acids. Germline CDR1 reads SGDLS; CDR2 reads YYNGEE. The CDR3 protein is CASSVAGGETGELFF. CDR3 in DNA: TGTGCCAGCAGCGTAGCCGGGGGGGAAACCGGGGAGCTGTTTTTT.

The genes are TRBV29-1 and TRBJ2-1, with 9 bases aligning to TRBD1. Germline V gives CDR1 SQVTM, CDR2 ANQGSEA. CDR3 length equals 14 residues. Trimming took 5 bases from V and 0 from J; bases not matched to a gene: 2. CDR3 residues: CSVRDRVSYNEQFF. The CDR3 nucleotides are TGCAGCGTTAGGGACAGGGTCTCCTACAATGAGCAGTTCTTC.

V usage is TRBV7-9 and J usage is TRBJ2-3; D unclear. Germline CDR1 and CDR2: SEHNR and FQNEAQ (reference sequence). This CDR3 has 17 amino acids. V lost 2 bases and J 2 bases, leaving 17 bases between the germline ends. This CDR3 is CASSLWNGRRITDTQYF. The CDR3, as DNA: TGTGCCAGCAGCTTATGGAATGGTCGGCGGATCACAGATACGCAGTATTTT.

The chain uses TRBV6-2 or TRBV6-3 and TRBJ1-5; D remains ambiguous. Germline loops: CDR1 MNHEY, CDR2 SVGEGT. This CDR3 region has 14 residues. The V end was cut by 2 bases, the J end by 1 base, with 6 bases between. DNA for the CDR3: TGTGCCAGCAGTTACGGGCAGAGCAATCAGCCCCAGCATTTT. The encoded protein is CASSYGQSNQPQHF.

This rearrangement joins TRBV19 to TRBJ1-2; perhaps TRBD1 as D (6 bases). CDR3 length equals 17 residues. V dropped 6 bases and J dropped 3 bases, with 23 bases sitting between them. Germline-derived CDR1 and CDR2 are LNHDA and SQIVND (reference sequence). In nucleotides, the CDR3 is TGTGCCAGTAGCACCCCCCCGTCACAGGGAGTCGACTATGGCTACACCTTC. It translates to CASSTPPSQGVDYGYTF.

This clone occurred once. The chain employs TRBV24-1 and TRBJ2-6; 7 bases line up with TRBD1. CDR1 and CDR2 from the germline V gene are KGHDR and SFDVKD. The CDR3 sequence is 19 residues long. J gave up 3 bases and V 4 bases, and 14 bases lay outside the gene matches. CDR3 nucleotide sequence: TGTGCCACCAGTGACGCACAGGGGTCTCGTTTCGGTGGGGCCAACGTCCTGACTTTC. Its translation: CATSDAQGSRFGGANVLTF.

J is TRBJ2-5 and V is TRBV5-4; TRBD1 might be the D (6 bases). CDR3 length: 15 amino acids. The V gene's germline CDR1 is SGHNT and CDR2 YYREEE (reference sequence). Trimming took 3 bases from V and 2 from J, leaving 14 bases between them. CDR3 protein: CASSSSQGTQETQYF. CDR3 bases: TGTGCCAGCAGCTCAAGCCAGGGGACACAAGAGACCCAGTACTTC.

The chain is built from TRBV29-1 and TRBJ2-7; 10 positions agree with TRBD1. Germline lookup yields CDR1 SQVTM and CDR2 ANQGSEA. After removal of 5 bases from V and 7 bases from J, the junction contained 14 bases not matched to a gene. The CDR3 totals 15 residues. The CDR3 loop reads CSVITPGQGIREQYF. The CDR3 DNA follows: TGCAGCGTTATCACCCCGGGACAGGGGATTCGGGAGCAGTACTTC.

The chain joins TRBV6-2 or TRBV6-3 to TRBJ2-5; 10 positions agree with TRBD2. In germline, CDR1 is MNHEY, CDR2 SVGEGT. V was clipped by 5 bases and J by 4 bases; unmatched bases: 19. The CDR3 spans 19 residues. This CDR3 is CASSIVQAGGTHPRETQYF. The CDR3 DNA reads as TGTGCCAGCAGTATTGTACAAGCGGGGGGGACCCACCCCAGAGAGACCCAGTACTTC.

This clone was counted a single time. The CDR3 protein is CAIADRGLNTEAFF. The CDR3 nucleotides read TGTGCCATAGCGGACAGGGGGCTGAACACTGAAGCTTTCTTT. The genes are TRBV10-3 and TRBJ1-1; TRBD1 matches 11 bases. V lost 9 bases, J lost 0 bases, and 3 bases stayed unmatched. Germline loops: CDR1 ENHRY, CDR2 SYGVKD. The CDR3 spans 14 residues.

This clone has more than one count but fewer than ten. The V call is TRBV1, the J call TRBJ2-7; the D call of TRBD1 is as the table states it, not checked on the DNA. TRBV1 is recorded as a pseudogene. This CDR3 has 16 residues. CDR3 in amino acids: CTSSLPRTGRNYEQYF. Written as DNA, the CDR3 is TGCACCAGCAGTCTCCCCCGGACAGGAAGAAACTACGAGCAGTACTTC.

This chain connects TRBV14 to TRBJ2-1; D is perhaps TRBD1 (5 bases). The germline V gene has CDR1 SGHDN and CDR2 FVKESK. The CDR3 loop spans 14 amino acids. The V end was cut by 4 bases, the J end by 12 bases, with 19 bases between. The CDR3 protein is CASSRGQMSSRQFF. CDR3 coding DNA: TGTGCCAGCAGCCGGGGCCAGATGAGTAGCCGGCAGTTCTTC.